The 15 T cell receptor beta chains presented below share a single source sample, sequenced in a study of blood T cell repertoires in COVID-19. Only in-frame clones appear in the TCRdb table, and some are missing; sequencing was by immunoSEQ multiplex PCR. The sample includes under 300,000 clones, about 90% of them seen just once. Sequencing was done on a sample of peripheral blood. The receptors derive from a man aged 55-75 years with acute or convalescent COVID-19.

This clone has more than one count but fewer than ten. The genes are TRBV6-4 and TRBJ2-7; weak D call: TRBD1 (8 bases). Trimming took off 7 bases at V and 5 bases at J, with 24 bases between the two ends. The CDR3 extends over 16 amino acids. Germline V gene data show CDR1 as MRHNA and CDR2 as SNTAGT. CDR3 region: CASTTRGQGGRDEQYF. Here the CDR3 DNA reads TGTGCCAGCACCACCCGAGGACAGGGTGGGAGGGACGAGCAGTACTTC.

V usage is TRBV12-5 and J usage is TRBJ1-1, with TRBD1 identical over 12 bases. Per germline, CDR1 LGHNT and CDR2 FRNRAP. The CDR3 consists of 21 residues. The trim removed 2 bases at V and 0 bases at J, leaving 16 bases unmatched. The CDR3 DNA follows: TGTGCTAGTGGTTTGATTCGAGGGGACAGGGGGCAGGGGGTTATGAACACTGAAGCTTTCTTT. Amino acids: CASGLIRGDRGQGVMNTEAFF. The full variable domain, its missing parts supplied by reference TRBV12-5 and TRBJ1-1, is DARVTQTPRHKVTEMGQEVTMRCQPILGHNTVFWYRQTMMQGLELLAYFRNRAPLDDSGMPKDRFSAEMPDATLATLKIQPSEPRDSAVYFCASGLIRGDRGQGVMNTEAFFGQGTRLTVV.

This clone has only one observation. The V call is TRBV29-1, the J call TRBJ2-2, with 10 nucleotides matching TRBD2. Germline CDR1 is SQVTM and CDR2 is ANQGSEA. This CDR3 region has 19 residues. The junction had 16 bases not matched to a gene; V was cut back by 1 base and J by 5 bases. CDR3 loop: CSVEGRASGRVRGTGELFF. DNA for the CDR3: TGCAGCGTTGAAGGAAGGGCTAGCGGGAGAGTTCGTGGAACCGGGGAGCTGTTTTTT.

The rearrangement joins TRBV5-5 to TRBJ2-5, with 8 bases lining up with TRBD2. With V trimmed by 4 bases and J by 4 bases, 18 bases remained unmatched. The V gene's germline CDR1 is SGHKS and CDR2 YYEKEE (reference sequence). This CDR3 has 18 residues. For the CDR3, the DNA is TGTGCCAGCAGCCCTGCTTTGGGCGGGAGGATCGGAGGAGAGACCCAGTACTTC. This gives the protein CASSPALGGRIGGETQYF.

The CDR3 sequence is CASSSGPRGTGELFF. CDR3 coding DNA: TGTGCCAGCAGCTCAGGACCCCGGGGGACCGGGGAGCTGTTTTTT. The V gene is TRBV13, the J gene TRBJ2-2; D is perhaps TRBD2 (6 bases). The V gene lost 4 bases and the J gene lost 5 bases, with 14 bases spanning the gap. This CDR3 is 15 amino acids long. Germline V gene sequence: CDR1 PRHDT, CDR2 FYEKMQ (reference sequence).

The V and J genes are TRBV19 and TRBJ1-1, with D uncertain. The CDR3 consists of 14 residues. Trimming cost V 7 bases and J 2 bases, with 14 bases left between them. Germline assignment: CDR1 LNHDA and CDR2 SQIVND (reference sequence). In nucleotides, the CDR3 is TGTGCCAGTACCCCCCCGGGTCACAACACTGAAGCTTTCTTT. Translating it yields CASTPPGHNTEAFF.

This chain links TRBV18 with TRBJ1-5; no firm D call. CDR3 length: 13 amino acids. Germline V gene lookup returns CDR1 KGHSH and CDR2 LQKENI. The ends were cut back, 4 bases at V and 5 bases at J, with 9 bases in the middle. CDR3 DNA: TGTGCCAGCTCACTAAGAGGTGATCAGCCCCAGCATTTT. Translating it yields CASSLRGDQPQHF.

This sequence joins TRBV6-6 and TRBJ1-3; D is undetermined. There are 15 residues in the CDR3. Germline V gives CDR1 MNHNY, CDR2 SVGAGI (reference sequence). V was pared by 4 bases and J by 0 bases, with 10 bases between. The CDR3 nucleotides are TGTGCCAGCAGTTCGCCGGGAGCCTCTGGAAACACCATATATTTT. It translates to CASSSPGASGNTIYF.

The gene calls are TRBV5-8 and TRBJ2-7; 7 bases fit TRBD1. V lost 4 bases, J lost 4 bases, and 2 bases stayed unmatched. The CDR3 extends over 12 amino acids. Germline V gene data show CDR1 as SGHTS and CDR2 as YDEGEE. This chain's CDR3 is CASSKTGYEQYF. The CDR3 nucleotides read TGTGCCAGCAGCAAGACAGGGTACGAGCAGTACTTC.

The CDR3, as DNA: TGTGCCAGCAGTGAGGAGGGGATTGGCGCAGATACGCAGTATTTT. Its protein product is CASSEEGIGADTQYF. The chain has TRBV2 and TRBJ2-3, with D possibly TRBD2 on 6 matching bases. CDR1 is SNHLY and CDR2 is FYNNEI in the germline V gene. The CDR3 runs to 15 residues. The V and J ends lost 3 bases and 4 bases respectively, with 14 bases between them.

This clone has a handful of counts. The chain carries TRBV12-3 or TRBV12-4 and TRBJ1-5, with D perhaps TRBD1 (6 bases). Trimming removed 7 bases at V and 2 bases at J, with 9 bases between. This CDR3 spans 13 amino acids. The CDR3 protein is CASTRGGNQPQHF. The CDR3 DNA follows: TGTGCCAGCACCAGGGGTGGCAATCAGCCCCAGCATTTT.

CDR3 in amino acids: CASSFGAGFGRNEQFF. Here the CDR3 DNA reads TGTGCCAGCAGCTTCGGAGCGGGATTTGGGAGGAATGAGCAGTTCTTC. The chain recombines TRBV28 with TRBJ2-1; TRBD2 matches 7 bases. Per germline, CDR1 MDHEN and CDR2 SYDVKM. V was clipped by 6 bases and J by 7 bases; unmatched bases: 15. This CDR3 has 16 amino acids.

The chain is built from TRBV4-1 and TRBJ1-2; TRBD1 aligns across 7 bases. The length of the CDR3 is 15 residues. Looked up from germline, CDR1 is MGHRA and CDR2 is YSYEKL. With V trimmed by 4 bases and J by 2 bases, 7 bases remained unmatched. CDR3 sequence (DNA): TGCGCCAGCAGCCCTCCGGGACAGACCAACTATGGCTACACCTTC. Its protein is CASSPPGQTNYGYTF.

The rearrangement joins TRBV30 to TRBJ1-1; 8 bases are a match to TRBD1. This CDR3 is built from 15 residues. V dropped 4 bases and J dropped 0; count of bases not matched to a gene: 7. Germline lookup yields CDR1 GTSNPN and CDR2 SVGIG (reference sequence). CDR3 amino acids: CAWTRAGGMNTEAFF. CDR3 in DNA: TGTGCCTGGACCCGGGCAGGGGGCATGAACACTGAAGCTTTCTTT.

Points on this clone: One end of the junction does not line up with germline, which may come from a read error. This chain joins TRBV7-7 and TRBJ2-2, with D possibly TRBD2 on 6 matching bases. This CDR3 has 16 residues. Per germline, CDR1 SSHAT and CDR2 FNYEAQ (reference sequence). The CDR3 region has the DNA TGTGCTAGCAGCTTACTGGAGCGGGCGAACACCGGGGAGCTGTTTTTT. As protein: CASSLLERANTGELFF.